One and the same sample provided the 31 T cell receptor beta chains below, sequenced in a study of long-term antiretroviral therapy in people with HIV (dated by TCRdb to the early 2020s). The immunoSEQ hsTCRB v3.0 assay was used at survey level resolution to sequence the TRB variable region. TCRdb retrieved this table from immuneACCESS and kept in-frame rearrangements only. Not all clones are present; in checked studies, unresolved V genes account for under half, and no reason is known for the remainder. This sample lists under 20,000 clones; around 76% were detected once. The ten largest clones take up about an eighth of the sample. The sequenced sample was unsorted PBMCs, obtained 0.5 years before starting antiretroviral therapy. These receptors were taken from a woman aged 50 to 65 with HIV.

The chain recombines TRBV5-1 with TRBJ2-2, with TRBD2 matching over 7 bases. The CDR3 contains 14 residues. The V and J ends lost 0 bases and 6 bases, in that order; junction bases with no gene match: 2. Germline CDR1 SGHRS, CDR2 YFSETQ. CDR3 sequence (DNA): TGCGCCAGCAGCTTGGAGCGGGGTTCCGGGGAGCTGTTTTTT. This gives the protein CASSLERGSGELFF.

This chain joins TRBV7-8 and TRBJ1-1; D remains ambiguous. Per germline, CDR1 SGHVS and CDR2 FQNEAQ. V was cut by 5 bases and J by 7 bases, with 8 bases left in between. There are 11 residues in the CDR3. DNA of the CDR3: TGTGCCAGCAGCCTCAATAGTGAAGCTTTCTTT. It encodes CASSLNSEAFF.

V and J are TRBV6-5 and TRBJ2-1; TRBD1 is a possible D gene (5 bases). This CDR3 has 13 residues. In germline, CDR1 is MNHEY, CDR2 SVGAGI. The V end lost 6 bases, the J end lost 3 bases, and 9 bases lay between the germline ends. The CDR3 protein is CASRIGHYNEQFF. Here the CDR3 DNA reads TGTGCCAGCAGGATCGGACACTACAATGAGCAGTTCTTC.

The sample holds one count of this clone. This chain uses TRBV18 with TRBJ2-7; TRBD2 might be the D (5 bases). This CDR3 region has 12 residues. V lost 6 bases to trimming and J lost 7 bases, with 13 bases between them. The germline V gene has CDR1 KGHSH and CDR2 LQKENI. CDR3 amino acids: CASSSAGGEQYV. The CDR3 DNA sequence: TGTGCCAGCTCCAGTGCGGGTGGGGAGCAGTACGTC.

The chain joins TRBV7-2 to TRBJ1-1; no definite D call. The germline V gene has CDR1 SGHTA and CDR2 FQGNSA. The V gene lost 1 base and the J gene lost 4 bases, with 7 bases spanning the gap. The CDR3 covers 13 residues. Written as DNA, the CDR3 is TGTGCCAGCAGCTTAGGGCGGGCCACTGAAGCTTTCTTT. This encodes CASSLGRATEAFF.

This clone was detected a few times. The V gene is TRBV28, the J gene TRBJ1-3; unclear D gene. Trimming pared 3 bases from V and 0 bases from J, leaving 3 bases between. This CDR3 region has 13 residues. Germline CDR1 MDHEN, CDR2 SYDVKM. In nucleotides, the CDR3 is TGTGCCAGCAGTTTCGGCTCTGGAAACACCATATATTTT. Translating it yields CASSFGSGNTIYF.

The chain carries TRBV5-1 and TRBJ1-1; the match to TRBD1 covers 7 bases. The length of the CDR3 is 15 residues. V shed 3 bases, J shed 7 bases, and the junction held 12 bases outside the gene matches. The germline CDR1 and CDR2 sequences are SGHRS and YFSETQ. The CDR3 spells CASSSTTQGNNEAFF. Here the CDR3 DNA reads TGCGCCAGCAGCTCCACCACACAGGGGAATAATGAAGCTTTCTTT.

The gene calls are TRBV11-2 and TRBJ1-2, with D hard to call. Trimming removed 5 bases at V and 4 bases at J, with 14 bases between. Germline V lookup: CDR1 SGHAT, CDR2 FQNNGV. This CDR3 region has 14 residues. This chain's CDR3 is CASSAAPRPYGYTF. In DNA, the CDR3 is TGTGCCAGCAGCGCAGCCCCCAGGCCCTATGGCTACACCTTC.

A few counts support this clone. The chain carries TRBV5-8 and TRBJ1-4; the D is unclear. Germline V CDR1 and CDR2: SGHTS, YDEGEE. The ends were cut back, 2 bases at V and 1 base at J, with 0 bases in the middle. The CDR3 spans 12 residues. For the CDR3, the DNA is TGTGCCAGCAGCTTAACTAATGAAAAACTGTTTTTT. Translating gives CASSLTNEKLFF.

A note on this clone: The junction departs from the called germline gene at one end, perhaps through a read error. The rearrangement links TRBV6-5 to TRBJ1-5; D remains unclear. Per germline, CDR1 MNHEY and CDR2 SVGAGI. The CDR3 is made up of 13 amino acids. This CDR3 reads CASGYVPNQPQHF. CDR3 nucleotide sequence: TGTGCCAGCGGTTACGTCCCCAATCAGCCCCAGCATTTT.

The V gene is TRBV7-9, the J gene TRBJ2-7; D is uncertain. From germline, CDR1 is SEHNR and CDR2 FQNEAQ (reference sequence). V lost 6 bases, J lost 3 bases, and 9 bases lay in between. CDR3 length equals 12 residues. The CDR3 here is CASSSGLYEQYV. The CDR3 DNA follows: TGTGCCAGCAGTTCCGGCCTCTACGAGCAGTACGTC.

This chain uses TRBV7-3 with TRBJ2-6, with unresolved D. V dropped 0 bases and J dropped 0 bases, with 3 bases sitting between them. Germline V CDR1 and CDR2: SGHTA, FQGTGA. The CDR3 loop spans 15 amino acids. The CDR3 DNA is TGTGCCAGCAGCTTAACCCTCTCTGGGGCCAACGTCCTGACTTTC. Its translation: CASSLTLSGANVLTF.

The gene calls are TRBV5-1 and TRBJ2-4; D unresolved. The CDR3 is 16 residues long. Germline V CDR1 and CDR2: SGHRS, YFSETQ. Trimming removed 4 bases at V and 1 base at J, with 15 bases between. The CDR3: CASSPVMSTAKNIQYF. The CDR3 nucleotides are TGCGCCAGCAGCCCGGTGATGAGCACGGCCAAAAACATTCAGTACTTC.

V is TRBV15 and J is TRBJ1-3; D is uncertain. Trimming took off 0 bases at V and 13 bases at J, with 19 bases between the two ends. There are 15 residues in the CDR3. In germline, CDR1 is LNHNV, CDR2 YYDKDF (reference sequence). The CDR3 here is CATSRDTQKGNLIYF. CDR3 DNA sequence: TGTGCCACCAGCAGAGATACTCAGAAAGGGAATTTAATATATTTT.

V and J are TRBV27 and TRBJ1-3; D not resolved. Germline CDR1 reads MNHEY; CDR2 reads SMNVEV (reference sequence). V lost 8 bases and J lost 4, with 15 bases in between. CDR3 size: 14 residues. The DNA for the CDR3 is TGTGCCAGCGGCGTCGTCGGCGCGGGAAACACCATATATTTT. Protein product: CASGVVGAGNTIYF.

This clone was seen more than once but under ten times. The DNA of the CDR3 is TGTGCCATCAGTGAAACGACAGGGACTGGCTACACCTTC. Translating gives CAISETTGTGYTF. The gene calls are TRBV10-3 and TRBJ1-2; 7 nucleotides agree with TRBD1. This CDR3 has 13 amino acids. The germline CDR1 and CDR2 sequences are ENHRY and SYGVKD. The V gene end was trimmed by 3 bases and the J gene end by 7 bases; junction bases not matched to a gene: 5.

The genes are TRBV5-1 and TRBJ2-7, with 8 positions matching TRBD1. The CDR3 has 16 amino acids. The ends lost 4 bases at V and 2 bases at J; junction bases unmatched: 11. CDR1 and CDR2 from the germline V gene are SGHRS and YFSETQ. CDR3 region: CASSPQAGTGAYEQYF. The CDR3 DNA reads TGCGCCAGCAGCCCCCAAGCCGGGACAGGAGCCTACGAGCAGTACTTC.

The chain joins TRBV6-1 to TRBJ2-5, with D uncertain. This CDR3 region has 14 residues. Germline CDR1 MNHNS, CDR2 SASEGT. The germline V and J ends were trimmed by 4 bases and 2 bases, with 11 bases remaining between them. DNA for the CDR3: TGTGCCAGCAGTGTTAGGCCCACACAAGAGACCCAGTACTTC. Amino acids: CASSVRPTQETQYF.

The genes are TRBV14 and TRBJ1-2, with TRBD1 as a possible D gene (5 bases). Trimming left V 2 bases short and J 6 bases short, with 16 bases between. This CDR3 region has 15 residues. CDR1 and CDR2 from the germline V gene are SGHDN and FVKESK. DNA for the CDR3: TGTGCCAGCAGCCAAATGGGGCTCCCCCTCCATGGCTACACCTTC. Translating gives CASSQMGLPLHGYTF. The whole variable domain, remainder taken from reference TRBV14 and TRBJ1-2, is EAGVTQFPSHSVIEKGQTVTLRCDPISGHDNLYWYRRVMGKEIKFLLHFVKESKQDESGMPNNRFLAERTGGTYSTLKVQPAELEDSGVYFCASSQMGLPLHGYTFGSGTRLTVV.

J is TRBJ1-5 and V is TRBV6-5, with D unclear. In germline, CDR1 is MNHEY, CDR2 SVGAGI. This CDR3 region has 13 residues. Trimming took 6 bases from V and 7 from J, leaving 13 bases between them. CDR3 sequence reads: CASRTEAEQPQHF. DNA for the CDR3: TGTGCCAGCAGGACGGAGGCGGAACAGCCCCAGCATTTT.

The rearrangement joins TRBV29-1 to TRBJ1-1; 10 positions match TRBD1. CDR1 and CDR2 from the germline V gene are SQVTM and ANQGSEA. Losses at the gene ends were 3 bases for V and 11 bases for J; bases not matched to a gene: 12. This CDR3 region has 14 residues. The CDR3 region has the DNA TGCAGCGTTGACGGGAATGACAGGGGGCCAAGGGCTTTCTTT. Translating it yields CSVDGNDRGPRAFF.

This chain connects TRBV10-3 to TRBJ1-3; 9 positions agree with TRBD1. The V and J ends lost 3 bases and 2 bases, in that order; junction bases with no gene match: 5. There are 16 residues in the CDR3. CDR1 and CDR2 (germline): ENHRY, SYGVKD. CDR3 sequence (DNA): TGTGCCATCAGTGACCCCGGGACAGGGCCTGGAAACACCATATATTTT. This translates into CAISDPGTGPGNTIYF.

The genes are TRBV7-2 and TRBJ2-7; TRBD1 or TRBD2 may be the D gene (5 bases each). V was shortened by 2 bases and J by 9 bases, with 14 bases between the two germline ends. The CDR3 has 13 amino acids. The V gene's germline CDR1 is SGHTA and CDR2 FQGNSA. The CDR3 bases are TGTGCCAGCAGCTTATGGGACGGCGATCCGCAGTACTTC. Its translation is CASSLWDGDPQYF.

The chain carries TRBV5-1 and TRBJ1-1; D is uncertain. The V and J ends lost 1 base and 0 bases respectively, with 13 bases between them. Germline loops: CDR1 SGHRS, CDR2 YFSETQ. This CDR3 spans 16 amino acids. In DNA form, the CDR3 reads TGCGCCAGCAGCTTGATCCCACCAAACATGAACACTGAAGCTTTCTTT. Translation: CASSLIPPNMNTEAFF.

The chain links TRBV7-8 to TRBJ1-5; D remains unclear. Germline V CDR1 and CDR2: SGHVS, FQNEAQ. Trimming left V 5 bases short and J 4 bases short, with 9 bases between. The CDR3 loop spans 13 amino acids. The CDR3: CASSPGRNQPQHF. The CDR3 nucleotides are TGTGCCAGCAGCCCCGGGCGGAATCAGCCCCAGCATTTT.

This chain connects TRBV6-6 to TRBJ2-1; TRBD1 aligns across 11 bases. V gave up 8 bases and J gave up 5 bases; unmatched junction bases: 5. Germline V gives CDR1 MNHNY, CDR2 SVGAGI (reference sequence). The CDR3 has 14 residues. Here the CDR3 DNA reads TGTGCCAGCTTGCGGGACAGGGGGAACAATGAGCAGTTCTTC. Its translation: CASLRDRGNNEQFF.

The rearrangement uses TRBV14 and TRBJ2-3; D remains ambiguous. The CDR3 spans 15 residues. V lost 2 bases, J lost 1 base, and 10 bases lay in between. From germline, CDR1 is SGHDN and CDR2 FVKESK. Here the CDR3 DNA reads TGTGCCAGCAGCCAACTAGGCGGCGGCACAGATACGCAGTATTTT. This gives the protein CASSQLGGGTDTQYF.

The gene calls are TRBV5-1 and TRBJ2-2; D gene ambiguous. The CDR3 totals 16 residues. CDR1 and CDR2 (germline): SGHRS, YFSETQ. Between the trimmed V and J ends, which lost 0 bases and 1 base, there was a span of 10 bases. CDR3: CASSLGSFLNTGELFF. The CDR3 coding sequence is TGCGCCAGCAGCTTGGGGTCGTTCCTGAACACCGGGGAGCTGTTTTTT. The full variable domain, its missing parts supplied by reference TRBV5-1 and TRBJ2-2, is KAGVTQTPRYLIKTRGQQVTLSCSPISGHRSVSWYQQTPGQGLQFLFEYFSETQRNKGNFPGRFSGRQFSNSRSEMNVSTLELGDSALYLCASSLGSFLNTGELFFGEGSRLTVL.

The CDR3 coding sequence is TGTGCCAGCAGCCCCTGGGCGGGGAGCACAGATACGCAGTATTTT. It codes for CASSPWAGSTDTQYF. The chain links TRBV6-5 to TRBJ2-3; D may be TRBD2 (6 bases). Trimming pared 6 bases from V and 0 bases from J, leaving 13 bases between. The CDR3 length is 15 residues. Germline-derived CDR1 and CDR2 are MNHEY and SVGAGI.

In this sample, this clone turned up once. This rearrangement joins TRBV25-1 to TRBJ2-1; D unresolved. Germline CDR1 and CDR2: MGHDK and SYGVNS. The CDR3 runs 13 residues. Trimming left V 4 bases short and J 7 bases short, with 11 bases between. This CDR3 is CASSAPQRNEQFF. The CDR3 region has the DNA TGTGCCAGCAGTGCCCCACAGAGGAATGAGCAGTTCTTC. Supplemented by reference TRBV25-1 and TRBJ2-1, the full variable domain reads EADIYQTPRYLVIGTGKKITLECSQTMGHDKMYWYQQDPGMELHLIHYSYGVNSTEKGDLSSESTVSRIRTEHFPLTLESARPSHTSQYLCASSAPQRNEQFFGPGTRLTVL.

The chain links TRBV5-1 to TRBJ2-3; TRBD2 matches 8 bases. The CDR3 runs 15 residues. CDR1 and CDR2 (germline): SGHRS, YFSETQ. Trimming cost V 5 bases and J 5 bases; bases outside gene matches: 10. CDR3 in DNA: TGCGCCAGCAGGAGATTAGCGGGGTTCGGAGATACGCAGTATTTT. Its protein product is CASRRLAGFGDTQYF. Using reference TRBV5-1 and TRBJ2-3 for the parts outside the CDR3, the full variable domain is KAGVTQTPRYLIKTRGQQVTLSCSPISGHRSVSWYQQTPGQGLQFLFEYFSETQRNKGNFPGRFSGRQFSNSRSEMNVSTLELGDSALYLCASRRLAGFGDTQYFGPGTRLTVL.